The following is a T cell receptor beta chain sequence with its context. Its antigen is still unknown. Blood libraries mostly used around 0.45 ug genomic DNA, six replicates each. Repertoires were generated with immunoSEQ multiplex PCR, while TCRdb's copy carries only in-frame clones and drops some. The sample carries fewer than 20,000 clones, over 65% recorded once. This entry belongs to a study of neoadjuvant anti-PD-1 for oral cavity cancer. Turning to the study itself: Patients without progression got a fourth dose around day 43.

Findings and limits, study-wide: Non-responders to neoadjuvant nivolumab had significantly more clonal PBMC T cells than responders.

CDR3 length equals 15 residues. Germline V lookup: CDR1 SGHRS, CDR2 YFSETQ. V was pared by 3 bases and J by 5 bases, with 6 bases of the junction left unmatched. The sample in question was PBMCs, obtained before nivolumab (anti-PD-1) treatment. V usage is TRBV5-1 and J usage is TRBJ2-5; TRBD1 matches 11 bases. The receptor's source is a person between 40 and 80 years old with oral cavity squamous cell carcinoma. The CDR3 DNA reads TGCGCCAGCAGCTCAGGACAGGGGGCGCAGGAGACCCAGTACTTC. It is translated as CASSSGQGAQETQYF.